This T cell receptor beta chain is from a study of blood T cells in healthy people across ages. This clonotype was observed a handful of times. Antigen: not known. A J-beta primer mix and a sample-barcoded 5' primer were used in a second PCR of about 7 to 12 cycles. The template-switch adaptor, which had 12 random nucleotides, put a tag on each cDNA molecule. TCRdb reprocessed the 5' RACE reads with MiXCR, giving one entry per CDR3 protein. The sample shows 790,000 or so distinct CDR3 sequences, just over 55% of them seen only once. In terms of origin and age, donors were healthy Caucasian individuals from Russia aged roughly 6 to 95. Study results and caveats: Per million T cells, TCR beta diversity dropped about linearly as age rose.

Sequencing was done on a sample of blood. This clonotype originated in a man aged 40-49 years in good health.

In DNA, the CDR3 is TGTGCCAGTAGGGAGCAGGGAGGAGAAAAACTGTTTTTT. Translating gives CASREQGGEKLFF. The chain carries TRBV27 and TRBJ1-4, with D perhaps matching TRBD1 (5 bases). From germline, CDR1 is MNHEY and CDR2 SMNVEV (reference sequence). The germline V and J ends were trimmed by 9 bases and 8 bases, with 16 bases remaining between them. The CDR3 extends over 13 amino acids.